These T cell receptor beta chains were read from a single sample in a study of identical twins. TCRdb independently ran MiXCR on the 5' RACE reads; one entry per CDR3 protein. The table has fewer than 450,000 distinct CDR3 sequences, 7% to 9.5% seen once; the top ten hold 8% to 9.5%. Input material: naive T cells sorted from blood. The source is a woman between 45 and 60 years old in good health. Both conserved end residues are part of each CDR3. D genes are given only for firm matches. Expanded clones are given a class, and other clones once, few, many or no size at all.

cdr3_nt cdr3_aa j_call d_call v_call clone_size
TGTGCCAGCAGCGGCGGGGACTTCGGGGAGCAGTACTTC CASSGGDFGEQYF TRBJ2-7 NA TRBV9 many
TGTGCCAGCAGCTTGGGTTGGCAAGGGACCGAAGCTTTCTTT CASSLGWQGTEAFF TRBJ1-1 NA TRBV5-6 NA
TGCGCCAGCAGCTTGGCCGTCGCCTACGAGCAGTACTTC CASSLAVAYEQYF TRBJ2-7 NA TRBV5-1 many
TGTGCCAGCAGTGAACAGCCTTACGAGCAGTACTTC CASSEQPYEQYF TRBJ2-7 NA TRBV2 many
TGCGCCAGCAGCCACGGGTGGCGGGAGAGGCAACGCGAGCAGTACTTC CASSHGWRERQREQYF TRBJ2-7 TRBD2 TRBV4-1 NA
TGTGCCAGCAGTGAATCTCCGGCCCTCTACAATGAGCAGTTCTTC CASSESPALYNEQFF TRBJ2-1 NA TRBV2 many
TGTGCCAGCAGCACTCCCCCCCGGGACAGGGACTACGAGCAGTACTTC CASSTPPRDRDYEQYF TRBJ2-7 TRBD1 TRBV5-4 NA
TGTGCCAGCACCTCTACTTCCACAGATACGCAGTATTTT CASTSTSTDTQYF TRBJ2-3 NA TRBV12-3/TRBV12-4 many
TGCGCCAGCAGTATAGCGGGAGGGTACACCGGGGAGCTGTTTTTT CASSIAGGYTGELFF TRBJ2-2 TRBD2 TRBV10-2 few
TGTGCCACCAGCAGAGGTTGGGGGGCTAGTGGCAATGAGCAGTTCTTC CATSRGWGASGNEQFF TRBJ2-1 NA TRBV15 many
TGTGCCAGCAGCCCGATTTACAGCGAAGCTTTCTTT CASSPIYSEAFF TRBJ1-1 NA TRBV2 NA
TGCAGCGCTGCGGGGGGTTACGAGCAGTACTTC CSAAGGYEQYF TRBJ2-7 TRBD2 TRBV29-1 many
TGTGCCAGTAGCGACAAGAACTACGAGCAGTACTTC CASSDKNYEQYF TRBJ2-7 NA TRBV19 NA
TGTGCCAGCAGTGAATATAGTTTGTACGAGCAGTACTTC CASSEYSLYEQYF TRBJ2-7 NA TRBV6-1 few
TGCGCCAGCAGTTACCACGGGGAGCTGTTTTTT CASSYHGELFF TRBJ2-2 NA TRBV4-1 few
TGCAGTGCTCCGTCAGGGACCAATACGCAGTATTTT CSAPSGTNTQYF TRBJ2-3 NA TRBV20-1 many
TGTGCCAGCAGCTCCCTTAGCGGGTCGAGGTACGAGCAGTACTTC CASSSLSGSRYEQYF TRBJ2-7 TRBD2 TRBV7-3 few
TGCAGTGTAGGAACTCCCTATAATGAGCAGTTCTTC CSVGTPYNEQFF TRBJ2-1 NA TRBV20-1 many
TGTGCCAGCAGCGGGTTAGTACGGCAGTATTTT CASSGLVRQYF TRBJ2-3 NA TRBV5-5 few
TGCGCCAGCAGCGCCGGGAGAGCTGAAGCTTTCTTT CASSAGRAEAFF TRBJ1-1 NA TRBV4-1 many
TGTGCCAGCAGTAAGTTTCGGGGCAGCACCTACGAGCAGTACTTC CASSKFRGSTYEQYF TRBJ2-7 NA TRBV6-5 NA
TGTGCCAGCAGCCCCTTTCCTATAGCCTACAATGAGCAGTTCTTC CASSPFPIAYNEQFF TRBJ2-1 NA TRBV3-1 NA
TGCGCCAGCAGCTTGAAGCAAGTTTACAATGAGCAGTTCTTC CASSLKQVYNEQFF TRBJ2-1 NA TRBV5-1 many
TGTGCCACCAGCAGAGATAATACTAGCGGGGATGAGCAGTTCTTC CATSRDNTSGDEQFF TRBJ2-1 TRBD2 TRBV15 NA
TGCAGTGCTAGACGTTTTTTGAGCTCCTACAATGAGCAGTTCTTC CSARRFLSSYNEQFF TRBJ2-1 NA TRBV20-1 many
TGCAGCGCCCCACGTTGGCGGGGGGCACAGGACAATGAGCAGTTCTTC CSAPRWRGAQDNEQFF TRBJ2-1 TRBD2 TRBV29-1 many
TGTGCCACCAGTGACCGATCCGGGACAAACCACTACGAGCAGTACTTC CATSDRSGTNHYEQYF TRBJ2-7 NA TRBV24-1 many
TGTGCCACCAGCAGAGAGAGGGCGGGAGGGACGCAGTTCTTC CATSRERAGGTQFF TRBJ2-1 TRBD2 TRBV15 NA
TGCGCCAGCAGCTTGGATTTCCGGGAGGGCGGCACCGGGGAGCTGTTTTTT CASSLDFREGGTGELFF TRBJ2-2 TRBD2 TRBV5-1 NA
TGCAGCGTTCAAGAACTAGCGGGAGCCAATGAGCAGTTCTTC CSVQELAGANEQFF TRBJ2-1 TRBD2 TRBV29-1 NA
TGCGCCAGCGGGAGGGCCGGAGAGACCCAGTACTTC CASGRAGETQYF TRBJ2-5 TRBD2 TRBV5-1 few